This passage covers 23 T cell receptor beta chains from one sample sequenced in a study of blood T cell repertoires in COVID-19. Using immunoSEQ multiplex PCR, the repertoire was profiled, and TCRdb retains in-frame clones only, with some absent. The table includes more than 150,000 clones, around nine tenths detected once. The sample consisted of peripheral blood. Source of these receptors: a man aged 40-55 years with active or convalescent COVID-19.

The chain has TRBV2 and TRBJ1-6, with 7 bases identical to TRBD1. This CDR3 region has 14 residues. V gave up 6 bases and J gave up 11 bases; unmatched junction bases: 10. The V gene's germline CDR1 is SNHLY and CDR2 FYNNEI. In DNA, the CDR3 is TGTGCCAGCAGCACACACAGGGGAGAGGCACCCCTCCACTTT. Protein product: CASSTHRGEAPLHF.

The chain has TRBV11-2 and TRBJ2-1; 9 nucleotides match TRBD2. CDR1 is SGHAT and CDR2 is FQNNGV in the germline V gene. The trim removed 5 bases at V and 4 bases at J, leaving 6 bases unmatched. This CDR3 spans 15 amino acids. CDR3 in DNA: TGTGCCAGCAGCGCGGAGCGGGGGGTTTACAATGAGCAGTTCTTC. Protein: CASSAERGVYNEQFF.

The rearrangement links TRBV30 to TRBJ2-7; TRBD1 agrees at 11 bases. Germline assignment: CDR1 GTSNPN and CDR2 SVGIG (reference sequence). V was clipped by 3 bases and J by 3 bases; unmatched bases: 4. The CDR3 totals 14 residues. For the CDR3, the DNA is TGTGCCTGGAGCAAGGGGACAGGGGGCTACGAGCAGTACTTC. Protein: CAWSKGTGGYEQYF.

This chain uses TRBV9 with TRBJ2-5; TRBD2 matches 8 bases. Germline CDR1 reads SGDLS; CDR2 reads YYNGEE. The CDR3 is made up of 16 amino acids. The trim removed 0 bases at V and 1 base at J, leaving 5 bases unmatched. CDR3: CASSVDPGGPQETQYF. Written as DNA, the CDR3 is TGTGCCAGCAGCGTAGACCCGGGGGGGCCCCAAGAGACCCAGTACTTC.

This chain uses TRBV12-3 or TRBV12-4 with TRBJ1-5, with 7 positions matching TRBD1. The CDR3 covers 13 residues. Germline trimming cut 5 bases from V and 4 bases from J; bases unmatched to any gene: 2. The DNA for the CDR3 is TGTGCCAGCAGTAGGGACAGAAATCAGCCCCAGCATTTT. Protein product: CASSRDRNQPQHF.

The chain couples TRBV5-6 to TRBJ2-2; D may be TRBD1 (5 bases). Trimming stripped 0 bases from V and 4 bases from J, with 13 bases between. The CDR3 extends over 16 amino acids. Per the germline V gene, CDR1 is SGHDT and CDR2 is YYEEEE. As DNA, the CDR3 is TGTGCCAGCAGCTTGGTGGCAGGGTCGGGCACCGGGGAGCTGTTTTTT. Encoded protein: CASSLVAGSGTGELFF.

V is TRBV25-1 and J is TRBJ1-2, with no clear D. CDR3 length: 11 amino acids. Germline V gene lookup returns CDR1 MGHDK and CDR2 SYGVNS. V was cut by 3 bases and J by 6 bases, with 5 bases left in between. CDR3 nucleotide sequence: TGTGCCAGCAGTGACGCGGATGGCTACACCTTC. This sequence encodes CASSDADGYTF.

The chain has TRBV28 and TRBJ2-7; 7 nucleotides align to TRBD1. Losses at the gene ends were 1 base for V and 5 bases for J; bases not matched to a gene: 11. This CDR3 has 16 residues. Germline V gene data show CDR1 as MDHEN and CDR2 as SYDVKM. The CDR3 region is CASSLSARGTRNEQYF. Here the CDR3 DNA reads TGTGCCAGCAGTTTATCGGCCAGGGGGACGAGGAACGAGCAGTACTTC.

The J gene is TRBJ1-6, the V gene TRBV19; D is ambiguous. Looked up from germline, CDR1 is LNHDA and CDR2 is SQIVND (reference sequence). V was shortened by 3 bases and J by 0 bases, with 6 bases between the two germline ends. This CDR3 contains 15 residues. The CDR3 region is CASSMGASYNSPLHF. CDR3 in DNA: TGTGCCAGTAGTATGGGAGCCTCCTATAATTCACCCCTCCACTTT.

This clone was picked up a small number of times. This chain connects TRBV27 to TRBJ1-2; 7 bases are shared with TRBD1. Germline trimming cut 3 bases from V and 4 bases from J; bases unmatched to any gene: 8. The CDR3 has 15 amino acids. CDR1 and CDR2 from the germline V gene are MNHEY and SMNVEV (reference sequence). CDR3 coding DNA: TGTGCCAGCAGTTTTAAGGGGGCACAGGGCTATGGCTACACCTTC. This codes for CASSFKGAQGYGYTF.

The chain uses TRBV29-1 and TRBJ1-2; TRBD1 agrees at 8 bases. This CDR3 has 12 amino acids. Germline V gives CDR1 SQVTM, CDR2 ANQGSEA. With 7 bases clipped from V and 4 bases from J, the junction kept 5 bases outside the gene matches. CDR3 protein: CSEYTGGYGYTF. In DNA, the CDR3 is TGCAGCGAGTATACAGGGGGCTATGGCTACACCTTC.

This clone came up once. V gene TRBV6-5 combines with J gene TRBJ2-1; 7 bases are a match to TRBD1. J gave up 6 bases and V 4 bases, and 9 bases lay outside the gene matches. Germline V gene lookup returns CDR1 MNHEY and CDR2 SVGAGI. This CDR3 comprises 15 residues. The CDR3: CASSLYRDRSNEQFF. CDR3 nucleotide sequence: TGTGCCAGCAGTTTATACCGGGACAGATCCAATGAGCAGTTCTTC.

The chain has TRBV28 and TRBJ1-6; no definite D call. Trimming stripped 6 bases from V and 0 bases from J, with 6 bases between. This CDR3 is built from 14 residues. Looked up from germline, CDR1 is MDHEN and CDR2 is SYDVKM. CDR3 region: CASRGSSYNSPLHF. In DNA form, the CDR3 reads TGTGCCAGCAGGGGCAGCTCCTATAATTCACCCCTCCACTTT.

The chain uses TRBV6-2 or TRBV6-3 and TRBJ1-5, with TRBD1 as a possible D gene (5 bases). This CDR3 contains 17 residues. The germline CDR1 and CDR2 sequences are MNHEY and SVGEGT. V lost 2 bases and J 5 bases, leaving 19 bases between the germline ends. The CDR3 here is CASSYGARASSHQPQHF. The CDR3 coding sequence is TGTGCCAGCAGTTACGGGGCTCGGGCCAGTTCCCATCAGCCCCAGCATTTT.

This chain links TRBV9 with TRBJ2-1; 9 nucleotides align to TRBD2. Per germline, CDR1 SGDLS and CDR2 YYNGEE. CDR3 length: 15 amino acids. With 4 bases clipped from V and 5 bases from J, the junction kept 7 bases outside the gene matches. CDR3 region: CASSSSGTSNNEQFF. CDR3 nucleotides: TGTGCCAGCAGCTCATCCGGGACTAGCAACAATGAGCAGTTCTTC.

A few counts support this clone. This chain uses TRBV30 with TRBJ1-6; possibly TRBD1 for D (5 bases). Germline CDR1 and CDR2: GTSNPN and SVGIG (reference sequence). V lost 2 bases, J lost 7 bases, and 12 bases lay in between. CDR3 length: 14 residues. CDR3 sequence reads: CAWSSRRGNSPLHF. CDR3 DNA: TGTGCCTGGAGTTCACGACGGGGGAATTCACCCCTCCACTTT.

The genes are TRBV5-5 and TRBJ2-2, with 8 bases fitting TRBD1. CDR3 length equals 15 residues. With 5 bases clipped from V and 7 bases from J, the junction kept 10 bases outside the gene matches. The germline V gene encodes CDR1 SGHKS and CDR2 YYEKEE (reference sequence). CDR3 sequence reads: CASSTFSGGDGELFF. Written as DNA, the CDR3 is TGTGCCAGCAGTACGTTTTCAGGGGGCGACGGGGAGCTGTTTTTT.

This chain links TRBV6-5 with TRBJ2-1; weak D call: TRBD2 (6 bases). Germline CDR1 reads MNHEY; CDR2 reads SVGAGI. This CDR3 comprises 15 residues. Trimming removed 7 bases at V and 4 bases at J, with 17 bases between. The CDR3 reads CASKHGTSLYNEQFF. For the CDR3, the DNA is TGTGCCAGCAAACACGGGACTTCCCTTTACAATGAGCAGTTCTTC.

V and J are TRBV29-1 and TRBJ1-1, with D perhaps matching TRBD1 (6 bases). The CDR3 covers 15 residues. CDR1 and CDR2 from the germline V gene are SQVTM and ANQGSEA. The germline V and J ends were trimmed by 0 bases and 4 bases, with 15 bases remaining between them. CDR3 nucleotide sequence: TGCAGCGTTGAAGATCGGGGGGCCCCCCGCACTGAAGCTTTCTTT. Translated: CSVEDRGAPRTEAFF.

This chain joins TRBV7-9 and TRBJ1-2; D remains ambiguous. Looked up from germline, CDR1 is SEHNR and CDR2 is FQNEAQ (reference sequence). The CDR3 totals 13 residues. V was clipped by 3 bases and J by 10 bases, with 15 bases between them. DNA for the CDR3: TGTGCCAGCAGCTTGGGGAGCCTTCCTTCCTACACCTTC. Protein product: CASSLGSLPSYTF.

The chain is built from TRBV5-6 and TRBJ2-3, with 7 bases aligning to TRBD2. V lost 4 bases and J lost 4; bases outside the gene matches: 12. The CDR3 runs 16 residues. Germline V gives CDR1 SGHDT, CDR2 YYEEEE. The CDR3 loop is CASSAGTNFLADTQYF. The DNA for the CDR3 is TGTGCCAGCAGCGCCGGGACTAACTTTCTGGCAGATACGCAGTATTTT.

The V and J genes are TRBV13 and TRBJ2-3; 10 bases are shared with TRBD2. The CDR3 extends over 17 amino acids. The ends lost 5 bases at V and 3 bases at J; junction bases unmatched: 11. Germline CDR1 PRHDT, CDR2 FYEKMQ (reference sequence). CDR3 sequence reads: CASSPTQRGGRTDTQYF. The DNA of the CDR3 is TGTGCCAGCAGCCCCACCCAGCGGGGGGGCCGGACAGATACGCAGTATTTT.

The chain employs TRBV3-1 (or the pseudogene TRBV3-2) and TRBJ2-5, with 7 nucleotides matching TRBD1. This CDR3 contains 17 residues. Germline CDR1 LGHDT, CDR2 YNNKEL (reference sequence). V lost 0 bases to trimming and J lost 1 base; unmatched junction nucleotides: 8. CDR3 sequence: CASSQERTGRTQETQYF. The CDR3 DNA is TGTGCCAGCAGCCAAGAAAGGACAGGCAGGACCCAAGAGACCCAGTACTTC.